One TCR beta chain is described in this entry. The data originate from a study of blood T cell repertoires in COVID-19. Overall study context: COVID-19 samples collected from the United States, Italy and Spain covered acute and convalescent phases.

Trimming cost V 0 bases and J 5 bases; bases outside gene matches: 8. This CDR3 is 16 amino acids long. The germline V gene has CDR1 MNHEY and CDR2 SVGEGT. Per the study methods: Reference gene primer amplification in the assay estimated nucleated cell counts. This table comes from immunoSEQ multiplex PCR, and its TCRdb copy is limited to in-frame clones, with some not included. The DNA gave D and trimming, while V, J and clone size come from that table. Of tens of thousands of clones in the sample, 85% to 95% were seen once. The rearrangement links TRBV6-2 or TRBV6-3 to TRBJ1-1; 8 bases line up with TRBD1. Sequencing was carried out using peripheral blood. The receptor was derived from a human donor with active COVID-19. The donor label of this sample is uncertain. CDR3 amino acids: CASSYSISTGGTEAFF. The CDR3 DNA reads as TGTGCCAGCAGTTACTCGATCTCCACAGGGGGGACTGAAGCTTTCTTT.